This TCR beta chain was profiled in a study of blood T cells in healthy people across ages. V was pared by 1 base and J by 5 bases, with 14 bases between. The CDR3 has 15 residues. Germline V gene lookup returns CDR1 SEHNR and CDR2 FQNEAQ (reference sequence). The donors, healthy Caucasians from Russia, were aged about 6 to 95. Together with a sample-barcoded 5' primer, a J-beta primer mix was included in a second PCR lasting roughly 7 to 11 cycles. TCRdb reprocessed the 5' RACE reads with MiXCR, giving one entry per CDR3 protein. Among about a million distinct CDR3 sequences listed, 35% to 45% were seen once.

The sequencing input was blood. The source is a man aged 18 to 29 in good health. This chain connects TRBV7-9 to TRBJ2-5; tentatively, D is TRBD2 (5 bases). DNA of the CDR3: TGTGCCAGCAGCTTAGAAGCGGCTCGTCCGGAGACCCAGTACTTC. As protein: CASSLEAARPETQYF.